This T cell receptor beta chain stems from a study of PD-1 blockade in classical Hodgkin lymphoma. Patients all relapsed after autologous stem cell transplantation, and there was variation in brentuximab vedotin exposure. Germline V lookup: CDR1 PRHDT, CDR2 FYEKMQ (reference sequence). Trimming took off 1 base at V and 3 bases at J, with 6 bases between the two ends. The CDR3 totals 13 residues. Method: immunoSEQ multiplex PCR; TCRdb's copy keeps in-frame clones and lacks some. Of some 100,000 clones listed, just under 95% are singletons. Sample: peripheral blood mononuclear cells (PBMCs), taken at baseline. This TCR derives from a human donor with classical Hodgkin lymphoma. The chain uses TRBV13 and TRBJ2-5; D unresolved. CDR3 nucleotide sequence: TGTGCCAGCAGCTTAGTTTCCGAAGAGACCCAGTACTTC. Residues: CASSLVSEETQYF.